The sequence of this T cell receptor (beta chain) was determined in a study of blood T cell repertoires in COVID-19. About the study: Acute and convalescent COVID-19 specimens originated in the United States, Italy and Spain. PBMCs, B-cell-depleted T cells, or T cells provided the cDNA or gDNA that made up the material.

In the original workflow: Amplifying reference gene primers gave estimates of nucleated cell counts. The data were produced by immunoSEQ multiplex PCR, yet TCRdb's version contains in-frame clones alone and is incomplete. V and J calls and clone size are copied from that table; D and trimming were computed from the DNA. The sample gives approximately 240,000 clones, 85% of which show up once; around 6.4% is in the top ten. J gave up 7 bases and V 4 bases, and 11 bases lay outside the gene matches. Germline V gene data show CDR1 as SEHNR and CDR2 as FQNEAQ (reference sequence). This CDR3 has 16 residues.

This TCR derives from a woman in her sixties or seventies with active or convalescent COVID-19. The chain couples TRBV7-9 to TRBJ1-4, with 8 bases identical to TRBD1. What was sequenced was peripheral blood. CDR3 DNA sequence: TGTGCCAGCAGCTACGGACAGGGCGGGGTGGTTGAAAAACTGTTTTTT. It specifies CASSYGQGGVVEKLFF.